A single TCR beta chain is shown here with its context. With 4 bases clipped from V and 4 bases from J, the junction kept 10 bases outside the gene matches. Germline V gene lookup returns CDR1 SGHKS and CDR2 YYEKEE (reference sequence). This CDR3 spans 17 amino acids. In the original processing: Cell counts per sample came from amplifying reference gene primers. The table came from immunoSEQ multiplex PCR; TCRdb's copy has only in-frame clones and leaves some out. V and J calls and clone size are given by that table; D and trimming were obtained from the DNA. The top ten hold less than 8% of the sample, which has about 110,000 clones, 75% to 90% seen once. The data were obtained in a study of blood T cell repertoires in COVID-19.

Sequenced material: peripheral blood. The receptor's source is an older man with acute or convalescent COVID-19. V and J are TRBV5-5 and TRBJ1-4; TRBD1 matches 10 bases. The CDR3 DNA sequence: TGTGCCAGCAGCCAATCCCGGGACAGGGGACTTAATGAAAAACTGTTTTTT. This gives the protein CASSQSRDRGLNEKLFF.